This passage covers 13 T cell receptor beta chains from one sample sequenced in a study of T cells in Graves' hyperthyroidism and ophthalmopathy. Researchers amplified the TCR beta CDR3 regions from RNA transcripts. HTBI primers were used for first-round RT-PCR of the TCR CDR3. One entry per CDR3 protein, called by TCRdb with MiXCR from the multiplex PCR reads. The sample includes approximately 700,000 distinct CDR3 sequences, 45% of them seen just once. Specimen: peripheral blood or thyroid tissue (not recorded which). These receptors were obtained from an adult man with Graves' disease, either hyperthyroidism or ophthalmopathy (not recorded which).

J is TRBJ2-7 and V is TRBV2; D unclear. The CDR3 covers 15 residues. Trimming took 5 bases from V and 4 from J, leaving 18 bases between them. Germline V gene data show CDR1 as SNHLY and CDR2 as FYNNEI. The CDR3 DNA sequence: TGTGCCAGCAGTCCACTAACGTCTCAGCTATACGAGCAGTACTTC. It is translated as CASSPLTSQLYEQYF.

In its sample, this clonotype was seen many times. For the CDR3, the DNA is TGTGCCAGCAGTGGGGGATGGAGGGCTTTCTTT. Translating gives CASSGGWRAFF. The chain employs TRBV6-1 and TRBJ1-1; no clear D. V was trimmed by 4 bases and J by 11 bases, leaving 11 bases between them. The germline CDR1 and CDR2 sequences are MNHNS and SASEGT. The CDR3 contains 11 residues.

This clonotype was seen only a few times. The V call is TRBV7-9, the J call TRBJ1-5, with 9 nucleotides matching TRBD1. This CDR3 comprises 17 residues. Germline assignment: CDR1 SEHNR and CDR2 FQNEAQ (reference sequence). Trimming took 5 bases from V and 5 from J; bases not matched to a gene: 13. CDR3 in amino acids: CASSPGQGWFRDQPQHF. The CDR3 nucleotides are TGTGCCAGCAGCCCAGGACAGGGGTGGTTTAGGGATCAGCCCCAGCATTTT.

This clonotype showed up many times. The CDR3 loop is CASSGRVSTEAFF. CDR3 bases: TGTGCCAGCAGTGGAAGGGTGAGCACTGAAGCTTTCTTT. J is TRBJ1-1 and V is TRBV2; D gene ambiguous. CDR1 SNHLY and CDR2 FYNNEI come from the germline V gene. V lost 4 bases and J 4 bases, leaving 10 bases between the germline ends. There are 13 residues in the CDR3.

This clonotype was seen repeatedly, ten times or more. The rearrangement joins TRBV7-8 to TRBJ1-5; D ambiguous. Trimming removed 5 bases from V and 1 base from J, with 9 bases in between. The CDR3 has 14 amino acids. The germline gives CDR1 SGHVS, CDR2 FQNEAQ. The CDR3 coding sequence is TGTGCCAGCAGCGTCTTACAGAGCAATCAGCCCCAGCATTTT. This encodes CASSVLQSNQPQHF.

The chain combines TRBV7-9 with TRBJ2-7; the match to TRBD1 covers 9 bases. The CDR3 contains 16 residues. The ends lost 3 bases at V and 5 bases at J; junction bases unmatched: 11. CDR1 is SEHNR, CDR2 FQNEAQ, per germline (reference sequence). The CDR3 region is CASSLAGGTGSHEQYF. The CDR3 DNA sequence: TGTGCCAGCAGCTTGGCCGGCGGGACAGGGTCCCACGAGCAGTACTTC.

This clonotype appeared many times. The chain uses TRBV2 and TRBJ1-4; a possible D gene is TRBD1 (5 bases). V was shortened by 0 bases and J by 8 bases, with 13 bases between the two germline ends. This CDR3 spans 15 amino acids. CDR1 is SNHLY and CDR2 is FYNNEI in the germline V gene. CDR3 DNA sequence: TGTGCCAGCAGTGAAGCGCTTCTGACAGCGGAAAAACTGTTTTTT. It translates to CASSEALLTAEKLFF.

In this sample, this clonotype turned up many times. This sequence joins TRBV5-1 and TRBJ1-1, with no clear D. V was trimmed by 0 bases and J by 1 base, leaving 7 bases between them. This CDR3 contains 14 residues. The germline V gene encodes CDR1 SGHRS and CDR2 YFSETQ. The CDR3 here is CASSLVAQNTEAFF. The CDR3 DNA reads TGCGCCAGCAGCTTGGTAGCCCAGAACACTGAAGCTTTCTTT.

The chain carries TRBV19 and TRBJ1-1; D uncertain. Germline V gives CDR1 LNHDA, CDR2 SQIVND (reference sequence). The CDR3 runs to 16 residues. Trimming pared 6 bases from V and 0 bases from J, leaving 17 bases between. Here the CDR3 DNA reads TGTGCCAGTAGCCTCCTTCGTCAGGCGCTGAACACTGAAGCTTTCTTT. Translating it yields CASSLLRQALNTEAFF.

Ten or more counts support this clonotype. The chain uses TRBV7-8 and TRBJ1-6, with D perhaps TRBD1 (6 bases). Germline V lookup: CDR1 SGHVS, CDR2 FQNEAQ. V lost 5 bases and J 10 bases, leaving 18 bases between the germline ends. The CDR3 totals 15 residues. CDR3 sequence (DNA): TGTGCCAGCAGCGCTAACAGGGCGCGGTCCTCACCCCTCCACTTT. It yields the protein CASSANRARSSPLHF.

This clonotype appeared once. This rearrangement joins TRBV20-1 to TRBJ2-5, with a tentative D call TRBD2 (7 bases). V was cut by 6 bases and J by 5 bases, with 25 bases left in between. Germline CDR1 is DFQATT and CDR2 is SNEGSKA (reference sequence). The CDR3 is 16 amino acids. The CDR3 DNA follows: TGCAGTGCAAACCCCAGGGTGGGGGGGCCACGGGAGACCCAGTACTTC. Translation gives CSANPRVGGPRETQYF.

The sample holds a few counts of this clonotype. The chain links TRBV9 to TRBJ1-6; 8 bases line up with TRBD1. CDR3 size: 18 residues. The germline V gene has CDR1 SGDLS and CDR2 YYNGEE. After removal of 3 bases from V and 0 bases from J, the junction contained 8 bases not matched to a gene. The DNA of the CDR3 is TGTGCCAGCAGCGCCGCATACAGGGGGGGCTCCTATAATTCACCCCTCCACTTT. It is translated as CASSAAYRGGSYNSPLHF.

The chain carries TRBV15 and TRBJ2-7; 7 bases are a match to TRBD2. The CDR3 has 11 residues. From germline, CDR1 is LNHNV and CDR2 YYDKDF (reference sequence). J was trimmed by 5 bases and V by 8 bases; bases with no gene match: 3. The CDR3 nucleotides read TGTGCCACCGGACTAGAGCACGAGCAGTACTTC. Its protein is CATGLEHEQYF.